This T cell receptor beta chain was retrieved from a study of blood T cell repertoires in COVID-19. For the study at large: The United States, Italy and Spain provided the acute and convalescent COVID-19 samples. PBMCs, B-cell-depleted T cells, or T cells provided the cDNA or gDNA that made up the material.

The CDR3 length is 15 residues. Unmatched junction bases numbered 7, after V lost 3 bases and J lost 5 bases. Germline loops: CDR1 SGDLS, CDR2 YYNGEE. Original handling: Estimation of nucleated cell counts was performed using reference gene primer amplification. TCRdb's copy holds only in-frame clones and misses some; the assay was immunoSEQ multiplex PCR. V and J calls and clone size are those listed in that table; D and trimming were worked out from the DNA. The repertoire holds 85,000 to 90,000 clones, with 85% to 90% as singletons. Sequenced sample: peripheral blood. The chain uses TRBV9 and TRBJ2-3; TRBD2 aligns across 9 bases. The TCR comes from an elderly woman with active COVID-19. In DNA form, the CDR3 reads TGTGCCAGCAGCGCGTTAGCGGGAGAGGGAGATACGCAGTATTTT. Its protein is CASSALAGEGDTQYF.